Listed below are T cell receptor beta chains from one sample, sequenced in a study of monozygotic twins with inflammatory bowel disease. TCRdb reprocessed the 5' RACE reads; each CDR3 protein has one entry and no DNA is given. This repertoire includes approximately 400,000 distinct CDR3 sequences. Sequencing was done on a sample of blood. The receptors shown here come from a human donor with ulcerative colitis or Crohn's disease, or a healthy co-twin of an affected twin (not recorded which). Each CDR3 is given with its conserved first and last residue.

J gene	V gene	CDR3 protein
TRBJ2-1	TRBV5-1	CASSSGASGRAGDEQFF
TRBJ1-5	TRBV28	CASSLGIHSNQPQHF
TRBJ2-7	TRBV6-1	CASSPTGQGYEQYF
TRBJ2-3	TRBV5-5	CASSFVRDPHADTQYF
TRBJ2-5	TRBV7-9	CASSGRSSETQYF
TRBJ2-6	TRBV29-1	CSFGQGNSGANVLTF
TRBJ2-7	TRBV5-4	CASSPSRASSYEQYF
TRBJ1-5	TRBV24-1	CATSPSGDQPQHF
TRBJ2-2	TRBV20-1	CSASMQGNTGELFF
TRBJ2-2	TRBV20-1	CSAPGTSGPGELFF
TRBJ1-2	TRBV20-1	CSARDRGQIILNYGYTF
TRBJ2-5	TRBV20-1	CSAQRGLAAKETQYF
TRBJ2-5	TRBV9	CASSASPSGGQETQYF
TRBJ1-3	TRBV15	CATSRDRGAGNTIYF
TRBJ2-2	TRBV9	CASSVASGNTGELFF
TRBJ2-7	TRBV5-6	CASSFWQGVYEQYF
TRBJ2-1	TRBV12-3/TRBV12-4	CASSLFRGDIGLYNEQFF
TRBJ1-3	TRBV30	CALDGSGNTIYF
TRBJ2-3	TRBV6-2/TRBV6-3	CASSRRLAGVSADTQYF
TRBJ1-2	TRBV15	CATSRILQGSIGYTF
TRBJ2-3	TRBV6-2/TRBV6-3	CASSYRYRRDTDTQYF
TRBJ2-2	TRBV4-1	CASSQDQYAGELFF
TRBJ2-5	TRBV27	CASSFLQGARETQYF
TRBJ1-2	TRBV20-1	CSARDPQGTNYGYTF
TRBJ2-5	TRBV3-1	CASFGHRGTQYF
TRBJ2-5	TRBV5-1	CASSTRVGQETQYF
TRBJ2-1	TRBV28	CASSVGGASNEQFF
TRBJ2-5	TRBV7-7	CASSLERVGETQYF
TRBJ2-3	TRBV5-1	CASRLGYTDTQYF
TRBJ2-5	TRBV10-3	CAISESMAGGGETQYF
TRBJ2-6	TRBV27	CASSIRLSGANVLTF
TRBJ2-3	TRBV5-1	CASSRGDTDTQYF
TRBJ2-1	TRBV7-9	CAEGPSYNEQFF